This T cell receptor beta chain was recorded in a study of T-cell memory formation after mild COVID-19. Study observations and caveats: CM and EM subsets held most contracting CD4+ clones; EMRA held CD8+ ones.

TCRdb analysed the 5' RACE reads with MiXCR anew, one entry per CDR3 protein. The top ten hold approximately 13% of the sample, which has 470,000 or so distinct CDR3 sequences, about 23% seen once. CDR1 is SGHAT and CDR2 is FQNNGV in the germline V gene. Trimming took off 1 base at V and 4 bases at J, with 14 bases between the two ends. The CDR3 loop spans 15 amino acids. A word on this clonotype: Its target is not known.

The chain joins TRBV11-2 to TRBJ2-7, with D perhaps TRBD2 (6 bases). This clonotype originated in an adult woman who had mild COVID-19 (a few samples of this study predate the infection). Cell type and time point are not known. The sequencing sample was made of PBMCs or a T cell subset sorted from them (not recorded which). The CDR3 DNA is TGTGCCAGCAGCTTAGGGAGGGGTCTCGTTTACGAGCAGTACTTC. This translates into CASSLGRGLVYEQYF.